The source of this T cell receptor (beta chain) is a study of T-cell reconstitution after alpha-beta-depleted transplantation in children. Study findings and constraints: Newly produced T cells mostly accounted for T-cell counts and diversity one year post-transplant. Certain patients had high TCRbeta diversity at day 60, and it came from recipient T cells and thymic progenitors that survived. The study reportedly traced alpha-beta T cells about two months after transplant to several hundred expanded graft clones.

With regard to this clonotype: Its matching antigen is unknown.

The V gene end was trimmed by 5 bases and the J gene end by 9 bases; junction bases not matched to a gene: 9. The CDR3 is 16 residues long. Germline CDR1 is MNHEY and CDR2 is SMNVEV (reference sequence). The library targeted TCRbeta and was prepared with unique molecular identifiers. TCRdb re-derived calls from the PCR reads in MiXCR, one entry per CDR3 protein. This sample yields about 870,000 distinct CDR3 sequences, of which 15% to 20% are seen a single time; around 5% belongs to the top ten. The clonotype comes from a male patient younger than 18 who had a stem cell transplant for acute lymphoblastic leukemia, so the T cells may come from the graft donor. The chain is built from TRBV27 and TRBJ2-1; TRBD2 matches 14 bases. The sequencing here drew on PBMCs, mostly from graft donor cells, taken 360 days after TCRalphabeta/CD19-depleted stem cell transplant. The CDR3 protein is CASSGWTSGRIGEQFF. CDR3 nucleotide sequence: TGTGCCAGCAGTGGCTGGACTAGCGGGAGGATCGGTGAGCAGTTCTTC.